One sample yielded the 3 T cell receptor beta chains listed below, sequenced in a study of shared clonotypes between healthy human individuals. Profiling relied on immunoSEQ multiplex PCR, and the TCRdb table lists in-frame clones only, not all of them. The data hold around 2,000,000 clones, with 90% to 95% observed a single time. Terminally differentiated effector memory CD45RA+ cells were excluded from the naive CD8 cells, which were CD45RO-negative and positively selected for CCR7. The sequenced material came from naive CD8+ T cells from PBMCs. The source is a man between 18 and 29 years old in good health. Some clones in this sample may be carry-over from other donors' samples.

V gene TRBV4-1 combines with J gene TRBJ2-7, with 7 bases aligning to TRBD1. Trimming took 0 bases from V and 3 from J; bases not matched to a gene: 8. Germline V gives CDR1 MGHRA, CDR2 YSYEKL. The CDR3 length is 16 residues. CDR3 protein: CASSQDGQVTYYEQYF. The CDR3 DNA reads as TGCGCCAGCAGCCAAGACGGACAGGTAACTTACTACGAGCAGTACTTC.

The rearrangement uses TRBV11-2 and TRBJ2-7; D not resolved. In germline, CDR1 is SGHAT, CDR2 FQNNGV. Trimming stripped 5 bases from V and 2 bases from J, with 10 bases between. The length of the CDR3 is 13 residues. The CDR3 sequence is CASSPISTYEQYF. The CDR3 DNA reads as TGTGCCAGCAGCCCTATTTCAACCTACGAGCAGTACTTC.

To note about this clone: The same CDR3 arises from other DNA sequences in this sample as well. The CDR3 sequence: CASSLGTGYGYTF. Here the CDR3 DNA reads TGTGCCAGCAGTCTAGGGACGGGGTATGGCTACACCTTC. The chain uses TRBV27 and TRBJ1-2, with D possibly being TRBD1 (5 bases). There are 13 residues in the CDR3. Trimming pared 5 bases from V and 5 bases from J, leaving 12 bases between. The V gene's germline CDR1 is MNHEY and CDR2 SMNVEV (reference sequence).